The 30 T cell receptor beta chains listed next were all sequenced from one sample in a study of Ad26.COV2.S vaccination and SARS-CoV-2 variants. The treatment denotes: 19 received Ad26.COV2.S at low or high dose, single or two shots; 5 received placebo; per-sample allocation not given. Material that was analyzed had been drawn on day 63 after the first vaccine or placebo injection. TCRdb's table, derived via immunoSEQ multiplex PCR, lists solely in-frame clones and lacks some. The data show 200,000 to 250,000 clones, 70% to 90% seen once. The sample consisted of peripheral blood, taken in a trial of Ad26.COV2.S vaccine versus placebo. All receptors derive from a person between 18 and 65 years old who received the Ad26.COV2.S COVID-19 vaccine or a placebo.

This chain connects TRBV4-3 to TRBJ2-2; unclear D gene. The V end lost 0 bases, the J end lost 3 bases, and 8 bases lay between the germline ends. The CDR3 consists of 15 residues. Germline CDR1 is LGHNA and CDR2 is YSLEER. The CDR3 loop reads CASSQDASYTGELFF. The CDR3, as DNA: TGCGCCAGCAGCCAAGATGCGTCGTACACCGGGGAGCTGTTTTTT.

Many counts were recorded for this clone. V gene TRBV7-2 combines with J gene TRBJ2-1; TRBD2 matches at 12 bases. This CDR3 is 16 amino acids long. Germline CDR1 is SGHTA and CDR2 is FQGNSA. The trim removed 5 bases at V and 7 bases at J, leaving 9 bases unmatched. The CDR3 bases are TGTGCCAGCAGCGACCGGACTAGCGGGGTTCATAATGAGCAGTTCTTC. Protein sequence: CASSDRTSGVHNEQFF.

The sample holds a few counts of this clone. The rearrangement uses TRBV20-1 and TRBJ2-7, with D unclear. Looked up from germline, CDR1 is DFQATT and CDR2 is SNEGSKA (reference sequence). The V end was cut by 6 bases, the J end by 5 bases, with 11 bases between. This CDR3 is built from 11 residues. The CDR3 DNA follows: TGCAGTGCAAGGATAGGACACGAGCAGTACTTC. Translating it yields CSARIGHEQYF.

The genes are TRBV5-1 and TRBJ2-6; a weak D match, TRBD1 (6 bases). The germline CDR1 and CDR2 sequences are SGHRS and YFSETQ. The CDR3 is made up of 20 amino acids. The V end was cut by 4 bases, the J end by 0 bases, with 23 bases between. Here the CDR3 reads CASSGAGTSHKNSGANVLTF. In nucleotides, the CDR3 is TGCGCCAGCAGCGGAGCCGGGACAAGTCATAAGAACTCTGGGGCCAACGTCCTGACTTTC.

The chain employs TRBV2 and TRBJ1-5; D is unclear. Looked up from germline, CDR1 is SNHLY and CDR2 is FYNNEI. V was cut by 6 bases and J by 1 base, with 13 bases left in between. CDR3 length equals 15 residues. Written as DNA, the CDR3 is TGTGCCAGCAGCGCCATGGGCGCGAGCAATCAGCCCCAGCATTTT. This sequence encodes CASSAMGASNQPQHF.

The chain uses TRBV10-3 and TRBJ1-5; D gene uncertain. The CDR3 loop spans 15 amino acids. CDR1 ENHRY and CDR2 SYGVKD come from the germline V gene. V dropped 0 bases and J dropped 0 bases, with 6 bases sitting between them. This CDR3 reads CAISESENSNQPQHF. The CDR3 DNA is TGTGCCATCAGTGAGTCGGAAAATAGCAATCAGCCCCAGCATTTT.

This clone has at least ten counts. J is TRBJ2-3 and V is TRBV6-4, with 16 bases matching TRBD2. The V and J ends lost 5 bases and 4 bases, in that order; junction bases with no gene match: 3. Germline values: CDR1 MRHNA, CDR2 SNTAGT. The CDR3 is 16 residues long. The CDR3 sequence: CASSNGTSGGADTQYF. In nucleotides, the CDR3 is TGTGCCAGCAGTAATGGGACTAGCGGGGGGGCAGATACGCAGTATTTT.

The V and J genes are TRBV15 and TRBJ2-2; no firm D call. Looked up from germline, CDR1 is LNHNV and CDR2 is YYDKDF (reference sequence). The CDR3 extends over 13 amino acids. V lost 4 bases to trimming and J lost 5 bases, with 8 bases between them. The CDR3 coding sequence is TGTGCCACCAGCATTCAGCGAACCGGGGAGCTGTTTTTT. It encodes CATSIQRTGELFF.

The J gene is TRBJ2-2, the V gene TRBV10-3; D is perhaps TRBD1 (5 bases). This CDR3 region has 15 residues. The ends were cut back, 2 bases at V and 5 bases at J, with 12 bases in the middle. The germline CDR1 and CDR2 sequences are ENHRY and SYGVKD. The CDR3 DNA sequence: TGTGCCATCAGTGAGGGCGGCAGGGCAACCGGGGAGCTGTTTTTT. As protein: CAISEGGRATGELFF.

The chain employs TRBV6-5 and TRBJ1-5, with D hard to call. This CDR3 comprises 14 residues. The ends were cut back, 3 bases at V and 4 bases at J, with 10 bases in the middle. From germline, CDR1 is MNHEY and CDR2 SVGAGI. CDR3 DNA sequence: TGTGCCAGCAGTTATGGCCTCGGGAATCAGCCCCAGCATTTT. It encodes CASSYGLGNQPQHF.

This chain links TRBV5-1 with TRBJ1-3, with D unresolved. Trimming removed 1 base from V and 0 bases from J, with 5 bases in between. The CDR3 extends over 14 amino acids. The V gene's germline CDR1 is SGHRS and CDR2 YFSETQ. The CDR3 reads CASSLQGSGNTIYF. The CDR3 nucleotides are TGCGCCAGCAGCTTGCAAGGCTCTGGAAACACCATATATTTT.

This clone showed up just once. The rearrangement uses TRBV19 and TRBJ2-1; perhaps TRBD1 as D (7 bases). Germline CDR1 LNHDA, CDR2 SQIVND (reference sequence). The CDR3 extends over 15 amino acids. With 5 bases removed from V and 2 bases from J, the gap between germline ends came to 13 bases. CDR3 amino acids: CASSVAGGPYNEQFF. CDR3 sequence (DNA): TGTGCCAGTAGTGTCGCAGGGGGGCCCTACAATGAGCAGTTCTTC.

A few counts support this clone. The CDR3 DNA is TGTGCCAGCAGCGTAAAGACAGGGTACGAGCAGTACTTC. Residues: CASSVKTGYEQYF. This rearrangement joins TRBV7-2 to TRBJ2-7, with TRBD1 identical over 7 bases. The germline V gene encodes CDR1 SGHTA and CDR2 FQGNSA. The CDR3 spans 13 residues. V lost 5 bases to trimming and J lost 4 bases; unmatched junction nucleotides: 5.

The V call is TRBV5-6, the J call TRBJ1-2; 7 bases align to TRBD1. Germline V gene lookup returns CDR1 SGHDT and CDR2 YYEEEE. CDR3 length equals 16 residues. Trimming took 4 bases from V and 5 from J; bases not matched to a gene: 14. This chain's CDR3 is CASSIIDRALWYGYTF. Here the CDR3 DNA reads TGTGCCAGCAGCATTATCGACAGGGCCCTTTGGTATGGCTACACCTTC. The full variable domain, with the rest looked up from reference TRBV5-6 and TRBJ1-2, is DAGVTQSPTHLIKTRGQQVTLRCSPKSGHDTVSWYQQALGQGPQFIFQYYEEEERQRGNFPDRFSGHQFPNYSSELNVNALLLGDSALYLCASSIIDRALWYGYTFGSGTRLTVV.

A few counts support this clone. The V gene is TRBV4-3, the J gene TRBJ2-7, with 10 bases that match TRBD2. CDR3 length equals 15 residues. CDR1 is LGHNA and CDR2 is YSLEER in the germline V gene. V lost 2 bases, J lost 5 bases, and 6 bases stayed unmatched. CDR3 nucleotides: TGCGCCAGCAGCCAACTAGCGGGAGTAACCCACGAGCAGTACTTC. This sequence encodes CASSQLAGVTHEQYF.

The DNA of the CDR3 is TGTGCCAGCAGGAAGGGGGACAGGGGGGCGGGTCAGCCCCAGCATTTT. Amino acid sequence: CASRKGDRGAGQPQHF. The rearrangement uses TRBV28 and TRBJ1-5, with 11 bases that match TRBD1. Germline values: CDR1 MDHEN, CDR2 SYDVKM. The ends lost 6 bases at V and 6 bases at J; junction bases unmatched: 10. The CDR3 is 16 amino acids.

This clone is a singleton in its sample. The chain links TRBV6-6 to TRBJ2-4; D ambiguous. Germline lookup yields CDR1 MNHNY and CDR2 SVGAGI (reference sequence). This CDR3 region has 13 residues. The CDR3 nucleotides read TGTGCGGTCGAACAGTTAGCCAAAAACATTCAGTACTTC. Protein product: CAVEQLAKNIQYF.

On this clone: A junction boundary mismatches the germline segment, possibly from a read error. The gene calls are TRBV5-6 and TRBJ1-1; unclear D gene. Germline CDR1 and CDR2: SGHDT and YYEEEE. The CDR3 has 15 residues. The CDR3 region is CASSLGEWVKTEAFF. The CDR3 DNA sequence: TGTGCCAGCAGCTTGGGGGAGTGGGTGAAAACTGAAGCTTTCTTT. Supplemented by reference TRBV5-6 and TRBJ1-1, the full variable domain reads DAGVTQSPTHLIKTRGQQVTLRCSPKSGHDTVSWYQQALGQGPQFIFQYYEEEERQRGNFPDRFSGHQFPNYSSELNVNALLLGDSALYLCASSLGEWVKTEAFFGQGTRLTVV.

This chain links TRBV4-3 with TRBJ1-2; D not resolved. Germline V gene sequence: CDR1 LGHNA, CDR2 YSLEER. Trimming removed 0 bases from V and 5 bases from J, with 16 bases in between. The CDR3 loop spans 16 amino acids. CDR3 region: CASSQDRRGGSYGYTF. The CDR3 DNA sequence: TGCGCCAGCAGCCAAGATAGGCGGGGAGGTTCTTATGGCTACACCTTC.

The rearrangement links TRBV28 to TRBJ2-5, with D unresolved. The CDR3 runs to 12 residues. Trimming cost V 5 bases and J 4 bases, with 8 bases left between them. Germline-derived CDR1 and CDR2 are MDHEN and SYDVKM. CDR3 loop: CASSPPRETQYF. CDR3 bases: TGTGCCAGCAGTCCCCCGCGAGAGACCCAGTACTTC.

The chain combines TRBV11-1 with TRBJ1-1; D is undetermined. Germline loops: CDR1 SGHAT, CDR2 FQDESV (reference sequence). V lost 7 bases to trimming and J lost 1 base, with 10 bases between them. The CDR3 is 13 residues long. The DNA of the CDR3 is TGTGCCAGCAACCCTCGGCCGAACACTGAAGCTTTCTTT. This encodes CASNPRPNTEAFF.

The rearrangement uses TRBV3-1 (or the pseudogene TRBV3-2) and TRBJ1-2; D might be TRBD1 (5 bases). Trimming shortened V by 1 base and J by 8 bases, and 14 bases separated the two germline ends. Per the germline V gene, CDR1 is LGHDT and CDR2 is YNNKEL (reference sequence). CDR3 length: 14 residues. The DNA for the CDR3 is TGTGCCAGCAGCCAAGTCGGGGCGGTAGGCGGCTACACCTTC. Translating gives CASSQVGAVGGYTF.

The V gene is TRBV4-1, the J gene TRBJ2-5; TRBD2 matches at 13 bases. Germline values: CDR1 MGHRA, CDR2 YSYEKL. V shed 0 bases and J 5 bases; nucleotides not matched to a gene: 15. The CDR3 loop spans 20 amino acids. The chain's CDR3 is CASSQDRGGTSGARGETQYF. The CDR3 DNA reads TGCGCCAGCAGCCAAGATCGCGGTGGGACTAGCGGGGCGAGAGGGGAGACCCAGTACTTC.

About this clone: The DNA is left out, because the CDR3 cannot be placed on it with certainty; the CDR3 is given as TCRdb lists it. This rearrangement joins TRBV28 to TRBJ1-5; the DNA was not compared with TRBD1, the D call given in the table. Termini included, the CDR3 measures 14 amino acids. The germline CDR1 and CDR2 sequences are MDHEN and SYDVKM. The CDR3 spells CASILDRVNQPQHF.

This chain uses TRBV4-1 with TRBJ1-6, with a possible D match to TRBD1 (5 bases). CDR3 size: 17 residues. V gave up 4 bases and J gave up 0 bases, with 13 bases separating them. Germline V gives CDR1 MGHRA, CDR2 YSYEKL. CDR3 sequence (DNA): TGCGCCAGCAGCCCCCCCCGACAGAGCTCCTATAATTCACCCCTCCACTTT. Protein sequence: CASSPPRQSSYNSPLHF.

V is TRBV5-5 and J is TRBJ2-7, with 8 positions matching TRBD1. Germline CDR1 reads SGHKS; CDR2 reads YYEKEE (reference sequence). Trimming took 0 bases from V and 3 from J; bases not matched to a gene: 5. CDR3 length equals 15 residues. The CDR3 loop is CASSLAVTGVYEQYF. The DNA for the CDR3 is TGTGCCAGCAGCTTGGCCGTGACAGGGGTCTACGAGCAGTACTTC.

The gene calls are TRBV5-1 and TRBJ1-2; the match to TRBD1 covers 8 bases. Germline trimming cut 4 bases from V and 0 bases from J; bases unmatched to any gene: 2. The CDR3 extends over 14 amino acids. Germline CDR1 reads SGHRS; CDR2 reads YFSETQ. This chain's CDR3 is CASSEDRANYGYTF. The CDR3 nucleotides are TGCGCCAGCAGCGAGGACAGGGCTAACTATGGCTACACCTTC.

This clone appeared a few times. The genes are TRBV18 and TRBJ1-5; D is uncertain. The V and J ends lost 2 bases and 4 bases respectively, with 15 bases between them. CDR3 size: 16 residues. Germline CDR1 KGHSH, CDR2 LQKENI. Here the CDR3 reads CASSPGGSGQNQPQHF. The CDR3 DNA sequence: TGTGCCAGCTCACCAGGCGGCAGTGGGCAGAATCAGCCCCAGCATTTT.

The V and J genes are TRBV7-2 and TRBJ2-4; a weak D match, TRBD2 (7 bases). V was pared by 3 bases and J by 8 bases, with 20 bases between. The CDR3 has 16 residues. The germline CDR1 and CDR2 sequences are SGHTA and FQGNSA. The CDR3 sequence is CASSLGGAPSRDIQYF. CDR3 coding DNA: TGTGCCAGCAGCTTGGGGGGGGCCCCCTCAAGGGACATTCAGTACTTC.

The chain recombines TRBV7-8 with TRBJ2-4, with unresolved D. Germline assignment: CDR1 SGHVS and CDR2 FQNEAQ. There are 15 residues in the CDR3. V lost 5 bases and J lost 0, with 11 bases in between. The CDR3 DNA reads TGTGCCAGCAGCGCCCAGCCTTTAGCCAAAAACATTCAGTACTTC. Its protein is CASSAQPLAKNIQYF. Drawing the rest from reference TRBV7-8 and TRBJ2-4, the complete variable domain is GAGVSQSPRYKVAKRGQDVALRCDPISGHVSLFWYQQALGQGPEFLTYFQNEAQLDKSGLPSDRFFAERPEGSVSTLKIQRTQQEDSAVYLCASSAQPLAKNIQYFGAGTRLSVL.